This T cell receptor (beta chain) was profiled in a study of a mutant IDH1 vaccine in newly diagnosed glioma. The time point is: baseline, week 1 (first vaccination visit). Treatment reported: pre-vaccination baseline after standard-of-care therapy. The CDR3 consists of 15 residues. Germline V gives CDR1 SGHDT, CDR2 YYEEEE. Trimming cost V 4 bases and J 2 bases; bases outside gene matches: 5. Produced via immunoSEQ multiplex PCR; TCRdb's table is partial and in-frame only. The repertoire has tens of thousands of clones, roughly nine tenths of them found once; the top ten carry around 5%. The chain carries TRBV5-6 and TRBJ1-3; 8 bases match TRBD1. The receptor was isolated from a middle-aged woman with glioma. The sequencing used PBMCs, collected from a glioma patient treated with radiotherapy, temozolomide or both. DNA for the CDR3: TGTGCCAGCAGCGGACAGGGAGTAACTGGAAACACCATATATTTT. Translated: CASSGQGVTGNTIYF.